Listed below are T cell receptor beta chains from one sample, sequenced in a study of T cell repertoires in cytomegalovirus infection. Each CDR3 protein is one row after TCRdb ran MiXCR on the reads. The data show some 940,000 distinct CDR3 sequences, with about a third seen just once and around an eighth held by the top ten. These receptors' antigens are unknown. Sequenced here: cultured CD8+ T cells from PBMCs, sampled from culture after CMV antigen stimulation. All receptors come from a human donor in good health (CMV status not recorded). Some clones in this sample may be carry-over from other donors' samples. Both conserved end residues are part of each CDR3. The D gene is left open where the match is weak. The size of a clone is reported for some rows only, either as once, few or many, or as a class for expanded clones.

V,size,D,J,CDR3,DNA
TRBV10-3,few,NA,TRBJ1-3,CAITMDSTGNTIYF,TGTGCCATCACTATGGACAGTACTGGAAACACCATATATTTT
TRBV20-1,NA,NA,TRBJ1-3,CSALDGNTIYF,TGCAGTGCTCTCGATGGAAACACCATATATTTT
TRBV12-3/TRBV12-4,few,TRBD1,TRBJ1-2,CASSFPGQGTYGYTF,TGTGCCAGCAGTTTCCCGGGACAGGGGACTTATGGCTACACCTTC
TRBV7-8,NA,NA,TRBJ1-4,CASSFRVGAATNEKLFF,TGTGCCAGCAGCTTCAGGGTGGGGGCTGCAACTAATGAAAAACTGTTTTTT
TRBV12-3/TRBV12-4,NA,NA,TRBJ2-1,CASGYGTPLGEQFF,TGTGCCAGCGGTTATGGGACTCCTTTAGGTGAGCAGTTCTTC
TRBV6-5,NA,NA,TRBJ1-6,CASSYSTGYNSPLHF,TGTGCCAGCAGTTACTCGACCGGGTATAATTCACCCCTCCACTTT
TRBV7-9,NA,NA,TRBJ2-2,CASSRSGRRGTNTGELFF,TGTGCCAGCAGCCGATCTGGACGTAGAGGGACGAACACCGGGGAGCTGTTTTTT
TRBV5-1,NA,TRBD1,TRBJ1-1,CASSPDRGRFTEAFF,TGCGCCAGCAGCCCTGACAGGGGAAGATTTACTGAAGCTTTCTTT
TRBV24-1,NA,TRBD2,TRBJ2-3,CATSDWPRTSGGGLTDTQYF,TGTGCCACCAGTGATTGGCCTCGGACTAGCGGGGGAGGCCTCACAGATACGCAGTATTTT
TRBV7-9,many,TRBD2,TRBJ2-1,CASSPWGGDRSSYNEQFF,TGTGCCAGCAGCCCGTGGGGGGGGGATAGGAGCTCCTACAATGAGCAGTTCTTC
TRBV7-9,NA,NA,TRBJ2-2,CASIIEGYTGELFF,TGTGCCAGCATTATCGAGGGATACACCGGGGAGCTGTTTTTT
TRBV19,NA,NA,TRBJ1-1,CASSIYRARANTEAFF,TGTGCCAGTAGTATATACAGGGCGAGGGCGAACACTGAAGCTTTCTTT
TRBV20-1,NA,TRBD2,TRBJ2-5,CSARQRLAGETQYF,TGCAGTGCTAGACAAAGACTAGCGGGGGAGACCCAGTACTTC
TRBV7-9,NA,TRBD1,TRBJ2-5,CANSSGTGLQETQYF,TGTGCCAACAGCTCAGGGACAGGTCTACAAGAGACCCAGTACTTC
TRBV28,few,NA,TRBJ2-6,CASRDLSSGANVLTF,TGTGCCAGCAGGGACTTAAGCTCTGGGGCCAACGTCCTGACTTTC
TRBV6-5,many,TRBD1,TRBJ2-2,CASRGGQVNTGELFF,TGTGCCAGCAGGGGGGGACAGGTGAACACCGGGGAGCTGTTTTTT
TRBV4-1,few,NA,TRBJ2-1,CASSQDLDEQFF,TGCGCCAGCAGCCAAGATCTTGATGAGCAGTTCTTC
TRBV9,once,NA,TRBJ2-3,CASSHEGGFVTLSTDTQYF,TGTGCCAGCAGTCATGAGGGGGGCTTCGTGACCCTTAGCACAGATACGCAGTATTTT
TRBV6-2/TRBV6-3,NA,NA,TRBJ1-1,CASSYVKNTEAFF,TGTGCCAGCAGTTACGTTAAGAACACTGAAGCTTTCTTT
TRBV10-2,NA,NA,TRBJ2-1,CASSGAPSYNEQFF,TGCGCCAGCAGTGGCGCCCCCTCCTACAATGAGCAGTTCTTC
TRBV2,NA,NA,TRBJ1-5,CASSVIRWNNQPQHF,TGTGCCAGCAGTGTAATACGGTGGAACAATCAGCCCCAGCATTTT
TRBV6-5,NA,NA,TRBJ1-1,CASTLDPNTEAFF,TGTGCCAGCACCCTGGACCCGAACACTGAAGCTTTCTTT
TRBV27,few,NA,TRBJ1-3,CASSSLTSLGNTIYF,TGTGCCAGCAGTTCCCTTACGTCTCTGGGAAACACCATATATTTT
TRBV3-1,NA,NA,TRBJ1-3,CASSGLGPDLSGNTIYF,TGTGCCAGCAGCGGTCTGGGACCAGATCTCTCTGGAAACACCATATATTTT
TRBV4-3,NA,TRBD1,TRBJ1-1,CASSQVQGADTEAFF,TGCGCCAGCAGCCAAGTTCAGGGGGCAGACACTGAAGCTTTCTTT